Below, one T cell receptor beta chain is given with its context. The data derive from a study of control samples from healthy donors and cancer patients. Repertoires were generated with immunoSEQ multiplex PCR, while TCRdb's copy carries only in-frame clones and drops some. The sample contains 70,000 to 90,000 clones, 85% to 90% of which appear only once. Input material: PBMCs. The sequence was obtained from a woman aged 60-75 years with head and neck cancer.

The CDR3 nucleotides are TGCAGCGTTGAAGAGGTAAGCTCCTACAATGAGCAGTTCTTC. This gives the protein CSVEEVSSYNEQFF. The chain recombines TRBV29-1 with TRBJ2-1, with D unclear. This CDR3 has 14 residues. The V gene lost 0 bases and the J gene lost 0 bases, with 6 bases spanning the gap. Germline V gene sequence: CDR1 SQVTM, CDR2 ANQGSEA.